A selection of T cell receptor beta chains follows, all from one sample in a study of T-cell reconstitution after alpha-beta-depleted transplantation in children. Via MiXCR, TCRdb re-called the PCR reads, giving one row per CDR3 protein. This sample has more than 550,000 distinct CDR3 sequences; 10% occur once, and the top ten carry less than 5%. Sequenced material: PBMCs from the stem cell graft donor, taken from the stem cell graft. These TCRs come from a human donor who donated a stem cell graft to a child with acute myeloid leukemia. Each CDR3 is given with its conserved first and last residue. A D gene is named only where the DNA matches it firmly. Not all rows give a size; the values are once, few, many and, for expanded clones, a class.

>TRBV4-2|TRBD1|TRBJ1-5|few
CASSQSSGTGINQPQHF
TGTGCCAGCAGCCAATCATCCGGGACAGGGATCAATCAGCCCCAGCATTTT
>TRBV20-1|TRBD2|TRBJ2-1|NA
CSARGTRRNEQFF
TGCAGTGCTAGAGGGACTAGACGGAATGAGCAGTTCTTC
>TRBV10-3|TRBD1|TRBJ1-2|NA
CAISESTGTYTF
TGTGCCATCAGTGAGTCGACAGGGACCTACACCTTC
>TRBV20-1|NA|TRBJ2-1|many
CSARGVSYNEQFF
TGCAGTGCTAGAGGCGTTTCCTACAATGAGCAGTTCTTC
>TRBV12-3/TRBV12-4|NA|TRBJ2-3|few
CASSLGGLPGTDTQYF
TGTGCCAGCAGTTTAGGGGGGCTCCCCGGCACAGATACGCAGTATTTT
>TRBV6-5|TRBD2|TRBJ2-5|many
CASSRLERERQTQYF
TGTGCCAGCAGCCGTCTTGAGCGGGAGCGTCAGACCCAGTACTTC
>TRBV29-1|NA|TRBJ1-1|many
CSVEGGQGATEAFF
TGCAGCGTTGAAGGGGGTCAGGGTGCCACTGAAGCTTTCTTT
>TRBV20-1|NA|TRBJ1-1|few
CSAWTSNKVNTEAFF
TGCAGTGCTTGGACCTCAAATAAGGTGAACACTGAAGCTTTCTTT
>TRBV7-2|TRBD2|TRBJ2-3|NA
CASIGGSKDTQYF
TGTGCCAGCATAGGCGGGAGCAAGGATACGCAGTATTTT
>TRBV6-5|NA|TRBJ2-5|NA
CASSHGGSKETQYF
TGTGCCAGCAGTCACGGCGGCTCCAAAGAGACCCAGTACTTC
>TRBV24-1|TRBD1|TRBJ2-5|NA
CATSDLPVAGGTVAKKETQYF
TGTGCCACCAGTGATTTACCCGTGGCAGGGGGAACGGTTGCGAAGAAAGAGACCCAGTACTTC
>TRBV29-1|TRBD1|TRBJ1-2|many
CSVSDRGLYGYTF
TGCAGCGTTTCGGACAGGGGACTCTATGGCTACACCTTC
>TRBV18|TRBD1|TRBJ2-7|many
CASSYGQGPYEQYF
TGTGCCAGCTCCTACGGACAGGGACCCTACGAGCAGTACTTC
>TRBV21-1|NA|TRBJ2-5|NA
CASSKSSRRRRIETQYF
TGTGCCAGCAGCAAATCGTCGCGCAGGAGGAGGATAGAGACCCAGTACTTC
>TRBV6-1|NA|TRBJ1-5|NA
CASRTSGLGNQPQHF
TGTGCCAGCAGAACCTCAGGGTTGGGCAATCAGCCCCAGCATTTT
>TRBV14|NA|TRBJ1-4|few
CASSQVGKENEKLFF
TGTGCCAGCAGCCAAGTGGGGAAGGAGAATGAAAAACTGTTTTTT
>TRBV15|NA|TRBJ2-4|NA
CATSRPYRVGLAKNIQYF
TGTGCCACCAGCAGACCCTACCGAGTCGGGCTAGCCAAAAACATTCAGTACTTC
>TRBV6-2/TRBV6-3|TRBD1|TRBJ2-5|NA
CASSSGQVQETQYF
TGTGCCAGCAGTTCCGGACAGGTTCAAGAGACCCAGTACTTC
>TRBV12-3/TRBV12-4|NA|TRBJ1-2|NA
CASSPSSGEGLYGYTF
TGTGCCAGCAGTCCATCATCAGGGGAGGGCCTATATGGCTACACCTTC
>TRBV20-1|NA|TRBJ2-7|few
CSASNRAMVGEQYF
TGCAGTGCTAGCAACAGGGCTATGGTAGGAGAGCAGTACTTC
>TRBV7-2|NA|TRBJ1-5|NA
CASSLGPLGGQPQHF
TGTGCCAGCAGCTTAGGGCCCCTCGGGGGTCAGCCCCAGCATTTT
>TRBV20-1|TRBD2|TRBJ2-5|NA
CSASPLANSETQYF
TGCAGTGCTAGCCCACTAGCGAACTCTGAGACCCAGTACTTC
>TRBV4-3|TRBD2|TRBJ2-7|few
CASSQDGGGVGYEQYF
TGCGCCAGCAGCCAAGATGGGGGGGGAGTAGGGTACGAGCAGTACTTC
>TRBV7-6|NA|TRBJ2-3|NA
CASSHSSDTQYF
TGTGCCAGCAGCCACAGCTCCGATACGCAGTATTTT
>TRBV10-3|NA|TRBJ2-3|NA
CAITGGLSTDTQYF
TGTGCCATCACGGGCGGGCTGAGCACAGATACGCAGTATTTT
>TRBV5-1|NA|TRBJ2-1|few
CASSLVSGLGYNEQFF
TGCGCCAGCAGCTTGGTTTCAGGTTTAGGCTACAATGAGCAGTTCTTC
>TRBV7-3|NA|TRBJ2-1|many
CASSDLPGSSYNEQFF
TGTGCCAGCAGCGATCTCCCGGGCAGCTCCTACAATGAGCAGTTCTTC
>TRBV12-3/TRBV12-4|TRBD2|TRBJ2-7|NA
CASNPGAGGSYEQYF
TGTGCCAGCAACCCTGGAGCGGGAGGTTCCTACGAGCAGTACTTC
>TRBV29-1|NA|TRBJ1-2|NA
CSVEKGRAGYTF
TGCAGCGTTGAAAAGGGCAGGGCGGGCTACACCTTC
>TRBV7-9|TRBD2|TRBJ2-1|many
CASLLAGAYNEQFF
TGTGCCAGCTTACTAGCGGGAGCTTACAATGAGCAGTTCTTC
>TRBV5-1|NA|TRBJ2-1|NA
CASSLPTGNAYNEQFF
TGCGCCAGCAGCTTGCCCACAGGGAATGCCTACAATGAGCAGTTCTTC
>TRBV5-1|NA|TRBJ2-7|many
CASSLGDGYEQYF
TGCGCCAGCAGCTTGGGGGACGGTTACGAGCAGTACTTC
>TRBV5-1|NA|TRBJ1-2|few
CASSLLGTVYGYTF
TGCGCCAGCAGCTTGTTAGGGACGGTTTATGGCTACACCTTC
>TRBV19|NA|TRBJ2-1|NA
CASSVWGTWSSYNEQFF
TGTGCCAGTAGTGTTTGGGGCACATGGAGCTCCTACAATGAGCAGTTCTTC
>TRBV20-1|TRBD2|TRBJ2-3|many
CSAKLARADTQYF
TGCAGTGCCAAACTAGCGAGGGCAGATACGCAGTATTTT
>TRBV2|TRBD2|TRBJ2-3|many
CAIWGGQRLAGRTDTQYF
TGTGCCATCTGGGGGGGACAGCGACTAGCGGGACGCACAGATACGCAGTATTTT
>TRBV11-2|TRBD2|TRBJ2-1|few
CASSFPSGRYNEQFF
TGTGCCAGCAGCTTTCCTAGCGGGAGGTACAATGAGCAGTTCTTC
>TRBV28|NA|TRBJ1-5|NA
CASKGGIDQFSNQPQHF
TGTGCCAGCAAGGGGGGAATCGACCAATTTAGCAATCAGCCCCAGCATTTT
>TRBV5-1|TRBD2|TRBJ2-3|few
CASSFRSASGETWDTQYF
TGCGCCAGCAGCTTCCGGTCGGCTAGCGGGGAAACGTGGGATACGCAGTATTTT
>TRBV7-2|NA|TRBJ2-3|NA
CASSRDRSDTQYF
TGTGCCAGCAGCCGGGACCGGTCAGATACGCAGTATTTT
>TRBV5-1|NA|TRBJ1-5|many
CASSLAAGDQPQHF
TGCGCCAGCAGCTTGGCCGCGGGGGATCAGCCCCAGCATTTT
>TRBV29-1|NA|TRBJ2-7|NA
CSVEDRGRGQYF
TGCAGCGTTGAAGATCGGGGGCGCGGGCAGTACTTC
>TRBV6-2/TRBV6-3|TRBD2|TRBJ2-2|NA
CASSYYLRTSGIANTGELFF
TGTGCCAGCAGTTACTATCTTAGGACTAGCGGGATCGCGAACACCGGGGAGCTGTTTTTT
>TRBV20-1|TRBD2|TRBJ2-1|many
CSAPWTSGRSNDEQFF
TGCAGTGCTCCTTGGACTAGCGGGAGGTCCAACGATGAGCAGTTCTTC
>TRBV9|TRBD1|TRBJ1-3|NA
CASSARQGSGNTIYF
TGTGCCAGCAGCGCTAGACAGGGATCTGGAAACACCATATATTTT
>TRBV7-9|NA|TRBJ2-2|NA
CASSTMSANTGELFF
TGTGCCAGCAGCACTATGAGCGCGAACACCGGGGAGCTGTTTTTT
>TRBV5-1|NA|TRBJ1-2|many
CASSLESSNYGYTF
TGCGCCAGCAGCTTGGAAAGCTCTAACTATGGCTACACCTTC